This entry lists 8 T cell receptor beta chains sequenced from one sample in a study of T cells in Graves' hyperthyroidism and ophthalmopathy. RNA transcripts provided the source from which TCR beta CDR3 regions were amplified. The HTBI primer set drove a first-round RT-PCR of the TCR CDR3. TCRdb fed the multiplex PCR reads into MiXCR, producing one record per CDR3 protein. This sample has roughly 600,000 distinct CDR3 sequences, with roughly 14% found just once. Specimen: blood. The receptors come from a woman in her 50s with Graves' ophthalmopathy.

The chain joins TRBV12-3 or TRBV12-4 to TRBJ1-5, with D unresolved. This CDR3 comprises 14 residues. Trimming took 4 bases from V and 1 from J, leaving 8 bases between them. In DNA form, the CDR3 reads TGTGCCAGCAGTTCGCATGGAAGCAATCAGCCCCAGCATTTT. It yields the protein CASSSHGSNQPQHF.

The J gene is TRBJ1-2, the V gene TRBV27; D is ambiguous. The CDR3 is 13 amino acids. Trimming removed 3 bases from V and 6 bases from J, with 11 bases in between. Germline-derived CDR1 and CDR2 are MNHEY and SMNVEV (reference sequence). DNA of the CDR3: TGTGCCAGCAGTTTGACTTTCGAGGATGGCTACACCTTC. Its protein is CASSLTFEDGYTF.

Ten or more counts support this clonotype. V usage is TRBV5-6 and J usage is TRBJ2-7; possibly TRBD1 for D (6 bases). V was cut by 0 bases and J by 3 bases, with 16 bases left in between. Germline V gene lookup returns CDR1 SGHDT and CDR2 YYEEEE. The CDR3 has 16 residues. The CDR3 nucleotides are TGTGCCAGCAGCTTGGCCTGGACAGTAACTGACTACGAGCAGTACTTC. Amino acid sequence: CASSLAWTVTDYEQYF.

This chain links TRBV7-2 with TRBJ1-2, with D possibly TRBD1 on 5 matching bases. This CDR3 comprises 13 residues. The V gene's germline CDR1 is SGHTA and CDR2 FQGNSA. Trimming took 4 bases from V and 6 from J, leaving 12 bases between them. The CDR3 coding sequence is TGTGCCAGCAGCTCGGAGGGGTGGAATGGCTACACCTTC. Its translation: CASSSEGWNGYTF.

This clonotype has at least ten counts. V gene TRBV3-1 combines with J gene TRBJ2-3, with TRBD2 identical over 11 bases. Germline V gene data show CDR1 as LGHDT and CDR2 as YNNKEL (reference sequence). The CDR3 is 15 amino acids. V dropped 2 bases and J dropped 4; count of bases not matched to a gene: 2. The CDR3 region has the DNA TGTGCCAGCAGCCAACGACTAGCGGGGTCAGATACGCAGTATTTT. Protein sequence: CASSQRLAGSDTQYF.

This clonotype appeared many times. The rearrangement uses TRBV7-6 and TRBJ2-3; 8 bases are a match to TRBD2. Germline V gene lookup returns CDR1 SGHVS and CDR2 FNYEAQ. This CDR3 has 17 amino acids. J lost 4 bases, V lost 3 bases, and 12 bases had no gene match. In DNA form, the CDR3 reads TGTGCCAGCAGCTTCCGGGGTAGCGGGAACGTGGCAGATACGCAGTATTTT. This encodes CASSFRGSGNVADTQYF.

The V gene is TRBV10-3, the J gene TRBJ2-5; TRBD2 is a possible D gene (6 bases). The germline V gene has CDR1 ENHRY and CDR2 SYGVKD. CDR3 length: 14 residues. Trimming cost V 4 bases and J 2 bases, with 11 bases left between them. Here the CDR3 reads CAISGSAGQETQYF. As DNA, the CDR3 is TGTGCCATCAGTGGTTCAGCGGGTCAAGAGACCCAGTACTTC.

This clonotype has a count of ten or more. The rearrangement uses TRBV28 and TRBJ1-1, with D possibly being TRBD1 (5 bases). Trimming cost V 7 bases and J 6 bases, with 18 bases left between them. In germline, CDR1 is MDHEN, CDR2 SYDVKM. This CDR3 has 14 residues. CDR3 nucleotides: TGTGCCAGCAATTTGGCAGGGAGAGGGTCTGAAGCTTTCTTT. Its translation: CASNLAGRGSEAFF.